What follows are 13 T cell receptor beta chains derived from one specimen sequenced in a study of blood T cell repertoires in COVID-19. Here immunoSEQ multiplex PCR was the method, and the copy in TCRdb shows in-frame clones only, minus some. The sample carries around 120,000 clones, 90% recorded once. Sequenced input: peripheral blood. The receptors originated from a woman aged 55-69 years with COVID-19, enrolled during active disease.

This rearrangement joins TRBV18 to TRBJ2-1; 10 bases align to TRBD2. The CDR3 runs to 17 residues. In germline, CDR1 is KGHSH, CDR2 LQKENI. V gave up 2 bases and J gave up 5 bases; unmatched junction bases: 9. CDR3 sequence reads: CASSPSTLAGVNNEQFF. In nucleotides, the CDR3 is TGTGCCAGCTCACCATCGACGCTAGCGGGGGTTAACAATGAGCAGTTCTTC.

V usage is TRBV6-6 and J usage is TRBJ2-1; 8 bases are a match to TRBD2. J gave up 1 base and V 8 bases, and 7 bases lay outside the gene matches. The germline CDR1 and CDR2 sequences are MNHNY and SVGAGI (reference sequence). This CDR3 spans 15 amino acids. The DNA for the CDR3 is TGTGCCAGCTCCCCCGGCGGGGGGTCCTACAATGAGCAGTTCTTC. Residues: CASSPGGGSYNEQFF.

The rearrangement uses TRBV7-8 and TRBJ2-7, with 8 bases aligning to TRBD1. CDR1 is SGHVS and CDR2 is FQNEAQ in the germline V gene. The V gene end was trimmed by 1 base and the J gene end by 0 bases; junction bases not matched to a gene: 2. The length of the CDR3 is 15 residues. CDR3 nucleotide sequence: TGTGCCAGCAGCTTAGGGACAGGGTCCTCCTACGAGCAGTACTTC. Its protein is CASSLGTGSSYEQYF.

V usage is TRBV11-3 and J usage is TRBJ2-2, with TRBD2 identical over 8 bases. Germline V gene data show CDR1 as SGHNT and CDR2 as YENEEA. The CDR3 totals 18 residues. V lost 0 bases to trimming and J lost 0 bases; unmatched junction nucleotides: 6. The CDR3 coding sequence is TGTGCCAGCAGCTTAGATGGCGGGGGGAACGCGAACACCGGGGAGCTGTTTTTT. Protein product: CASSLDGGGNANTGELFF.

This sequence joins TRBV7-2 and TRBJ1-2; weak D call: TRBD1 (6 bases). CDR3 length: 16 amino acids. V lost 3 bases and J 1 base, leaving 15 bases between the germline ends. Germline loops: CDR1 SGHTA, CDR2 FQGNSA. The CDR3 bases are TGTGCCAGCAGCTTCCTCCCTCGACAGGATAACTATGGCTACACCTTC. It specifies CASSFLPRQDNYGYTF.

This chain links TRBV7-9 with TRBJ1-4, with D maybe TRBD1 (6 bases). V lost 5 bases, J lost 3 bases, and 13 bases lay in between. Germline values: CDR1 SEHNR, CDR2 FQNEAQ (reference sequence). This CDR3 is built from 15 residues. The CDR3 here is CASSASGAPNEKLFF. The CDR3 DNA is TGTGCCAGCAGCGCGTCAGGGGCACCTAATGAAAAACTGTTTTTT.

This chain links TRBV4-1 with TRBJ2-6, with TRBD1 identical over 7 bases. This CDR3 has 17 amino acids. Trimming cost V 0 bases and J 0 bases; bases outside gene matches: 2. The V gene's germline CDR1 is MGHRA and CDR2 YSYEKL. DNA for the CDR3: TGCGCCAGCAGCCAAGACACAGGGGACTCTGGGGCCAACGTCCTGACTTTC. It encodes CASSQDTGDSGANVLTF.

V and J are TRBV5-5 and TRBJ1-5; D not resolved. CDR3 size: 15 residues. V was shortened by 4 bases and J by 9 bases, with 20 bases between the two germline ends. Per the germline V gene, CDR1 is SGHKS and CDR2 is YYEKEE (reference sequence). In DNA, the CDR3 is TGTGCCAGCAGCCTGATAGAGGGCAATTCGGGGCCCCAGCATTTT. Its protein product is CASSLIEGNSGPQHF.

The chain links TRBV29-1 to TRBJ2-7, with 7 nucleotides matching TRBD1. This CDR3 is 14 amino acids long. The V segment lost 6 bases and the J segment 9 bases; nucleotides outside the gene matches: 17. Germline lookup yields CDR1 SQVTM and CDR2 ANQGSEA. Written as DNA, the CDR3 is TGCAGCGTCACAAGGGACAGAAACACCCAAAGGCAGTACTTC. Protein product: CSVTRDRNTQRQYF.

The V call is TRBV7-2, the J call TRBJ2-6; TRBD1 aligns across 10 bases. The CDR3 is 17 amino acids. The V and J ends lost 4 bases and 4 bases, in that order; junction bases with no gene match: 7. Germline V gene lookup returns CDR1 SGHTA and CDR2 FQGNSA. CDR3 in amino acids: CASSWETGGVGANVLTF. As DNA, the CDR3 is TGTGCCAGCAGCTGGGAGACAGGGGGCGTGGGGGCCAACGTCCTGACTTTC.

The V gene is TRBV18, the J gene TRBJ2-1; 12 positions match TRBD2. The CDR3 covers 16 residues. Germline CDR1 reads KGHSH; CDR2 reads LQKENI. V was clipped by 2 bases and J by 9 bases; unmatched bases: 8. The CDR3: CASSPVPSGGGSEQFF. The CDR3, as DNA: TGTGCCAGCTCACCAGTTCCTAGCGGGGGGGGGAGTGAGCAGTTCTTC.

This clone was found once. The V and J genes are TRBV5-4 and TRBJ1-4; 7 bases fit TRBD1. V shed 2 bases and J 8 bases; nucleotides not matched to a gene: 15. The germline gives CDR1 SGHNT, CDR2 YYREEE (reference sequence). The CDR3 length is 17 residues. The DNA of the CDR3 is TGTGCCAGCAGCTTCCTATGGGGGGACAGAGGCGGAGAAAAACTGTTTTTT. This codes for CASSFLWGDRGGEKLFF. The full variable domain, its missing parts supplied by reference TRBV5-4 and TRBJ1-4, is ETGVTQSPTHLIKTRGQQVTLRCSSQSGHNTVSWYQQALGQGPQFIFQYYREEENGRGNFPPRFSGLQFPNYSSELNVNALELDDSALYLCASSFLWGDRGGEKLFFGSGTQLSVL.

The chain has TRBV5-1 and TRBJ2-5; TRBD1 matches at 8 bases. CDR1 is SGHRS and CDR2 is YFSETQ in the germline V gene. With V trimmed by 1 base and J by 0 bases, 5 bases remained unmatched. The CDR3 runs 16 residues. Here the CDR3 DNA reads TGCGCCAGCAGCTTGAATGCACAGGGGGACCAAGAGACCCAGTACTTC. Translating it yields CASSLNAQGDQETQYF.